What follows are 10 T cell receptor beta chains derived from one specimen sequenced in a study of beta chain features in type 1 diabetes. As every portion of the isolated RNA was reverse transcribed, the sequencing read expressed TCRB transcripts. Method: immunoSEQ multiplex PCR; TCRdb's copy keeps in-frame clones and lacks some. The sample includes fewer than 500,000 clones, approximately 15% seen only once; the top ten take roughly 0.035%. The sequenced material came from naive CD4+ T cells from blood. The receptors come from a man aged 25 to 40 in good health.

The CDR3 nucleotides read TGTGCCAGCAGCTCGGGGCAGTCCTACGAGCAGTACGTC. It translates to CASSSGQSYEQYV. This sequence joins TRBV7-9 and TRBJ2-7; D assignment may be TRBD1 or TRBD2 (5 bases each). CDR1 and CDR2 from the germline V gene are SEHNR and FQNEAQ (reference sequence). V was shortened by 4 bases and J by 1 base, with 8 bases between the two germline ends. The CDR3 runs 13 residues.

Note on this clone: A read error may produce the germline difference seen at one junction end. Within the sample, other DNA sequences also encode this same CDR3. V gene TRBV30 combines with J gene TRBJ2-3, with 9 bases that match TRBD2. The CDR3 is 17 amino acids. The germline V gene encodes CDR1 GTSNPN and CDR2 SVGIG (reference sequence). The CDR3 sequence is CACTTGGAGGPPDTQYF. CDR3 nucleotide sequence: TGCGCCTGCACCACTGGTGGGGCGGGAGGGCCGCCAGATACGCAGTATTTT.

The chain recombines TRBV14 with TRBJ1-3; TRBD1 agrees at 7 bases. CDR1 and CDR2 (germline): SGHDN, FVKESK. The CDR3 runs 14 residues. The J segment lost 2 bases and the V segment lost 6 bases, leaving 4 bases of the junction unmatched. As DNA, the CDR3 is TGTGCCAGCAGAGGGACAGCGACTGGAAACACCATATATTTT. As protein: CASRGTATGNTIYF.

This clone appeared a few times. V usage is TRBV5-1 and J usage is TRBJ2-7; no firm D call. Germline V gene lookup returns CDR1 SGHRS and CDR2 YFSETQ. The CDR3 totals 14 residues. Between the trimmed V and J ends, which lost 1 base and 2 bases, there was a span of 10 bases. CDR3 loop: CASSLWAGAYEQYV. As DNA, the CDR3 is TGCGCCAGCAGCTTGTGGGCAGGTGCCTACGAGCAGTACGTC.

This clone has more than one count but fewer than ten. The chain has TRBV9 and TRBJ2-7, with D tentatively TRBD1 (6 bases). Trimming removed 3 bases from V and 5 bases from J, with 18 bases in between. Germline V gene sequence: CDR1 SGDLS, CDR2 YYNGEE. This CDR3 is built from 15 residues. The CDR3 bases are TGTGCCAGCAGCGCCAGACCACAGGGTACCCACGAGCAGTACTTC. It codes for CASSARPQGTHEQYF.

This clone was found a few times. The chain uses TRBV9 and TRBJ2-3; 9 nucleotides agree with TRBD2. CDR1 and CDR2 from the germline V gene are SGDLS and YYNGEE. The CDR3 is made up of 16 amino acids. Unmatched junction bases numbered 4, after V lost 0 bases and J lost 2 bases. CDR3 coding DNA: TGTGCCAGCAGCGTAGGGGCTAGCGGGGCCACAGATACGCAGTATTTT. It is translated as CASSVGASGATDTQYF.

V is TRBV10-2 and J is TRBJ2-2; TRBD1 might be the D (6 bases). Trimming shortened V by 3 bases and J by 4 bases, and 15 bases separated the two germline ends. CDR3 length equals 16 residues. Germline-derived CDR1 and CDR2 are WSHSY and SAAADI. The CDR3, as DNA: TGCGCCAGCAGTGACGTTGGACAGCTGGGCACCGGGGAGCTGTTTTTT. It codes for CASSDVGQLGTGELFF.

The chain has TRBV2 and TRBJ1-2; TRBD1 matches 8 bases. Trimming removed 3 bases from V and 8 bases from J; junction bases left unmatched: 8. The CDR3 has 14 amino acids. CDR1 is SNHLY, CDR2 FYNNEI, per germline. Here the CDR3 reads CASSDRQGLEGYTF. The CDR3 region has the DNA TGTGCCAGCAGTGATCGACAGGGGCTAGAGGGCTACACCTTC.

The chain employs TRBV7-8 and TRBJ1-4; a weak D match, TRBD1 (5 bases). The CDR3 spans 15 residues. The germline CDR1 and CDR2 sequences are SGHVS and FQNEAQ. Trimming pared 5 bases from V and 2 bases from J, leaving 12 bases between. The chain's CDR3 is CASSSRELTNEKLFF. CDR3 nucleotide sequence: TGTGCCAGCAGCAGCAGGGAGTTGACTAATGAAAAACTGTTTTTT.

This clone was found many times. The rearrangement uses TRBV29-1 and TRBJ1-1; 7 bases are shared with TRBD1. Germline lookup yields CDR1 SQVTM and CDR2 ANQGSEA. This CDR3 is built from 11 residues. V dropped 6 bases and J dropped 4; count of bases not matched to a gene: 2. DNA for the CDR3: TGCAGCGTGAGGGGGCTCACTGAAGCTTTCTTT. Translated: CSVRGLTEAFF.